The clone carrying this T cell receptor beta chain was seen just once. No antigen is known for it. The data are from a study of cytomegalovirus exposure and HLA in healthy donors. The study, taken as a whole, reports: The authors judged a highly shared variant cluster likely a sequencing artifact.

Germline values: CDR1 SGHRS, CDR2 YFSETQ. V was clipped by 4 bases and J by 5 bases, with 19 bases between them. The CDR3 has 15 amino acids. This PCR relied on a set of 60 Vbeta primers and 13 Jbeta primers. Assay: immunoSEQ multiplex PCR; the TCRdb copy retains only in-frame clones and omits some. The data show about 240,000 clones, over 70% seen once. The clonotype was recovered from a woman aged 60-75 years in good health and CMV-seropositive. Sequencing was done on a sample of PBMCs. The chain has TRBV5-1 and TRBJ2-7, with no clear D. This CDR3 reads CASSLDGLSPDEQYF. In DNA form, the CDR3 reads TGCGCCAGCAGCCTGGACGGTCTTTCTCCTGACGAGCAGTACTTC.